This TCR beta chain was recovered during a study of cytomegalovirus exposure and HLA in healthy donors. The overall study: From donors who were HLA-typed, an early data release held around 80 million unique TCRs.

J lost 4 bases, V lost 2 bases, and 7 bases had no gene match. CDR3 length: 16 amino acids. Germline loops: CDR1 LNHNV, CDR2 YYDKDF (reference sequence). Primers for the PCR totalled 60 Vbeta and 13 Jbeta. Some clones are missing from TCRdb's copy, which holds only in-frame ones; the method was immunoSEQ multiplex PCR. The sample lists around 50,000 clones, about 80% seen once, with 2.9% in the top ten. Notes on the study in general: A later analysis linked a missense DCLRE1C variant to TCR beta V- and J-gene trimming. Later work found most CMV-associated TCR beta chains apparently HLA-restricted. Most TCR sequences proved rare, with some public TCRs found in many donors.

Remarks on this clone: Its antigen is still unknown.

This clonotype was sampled from a man aged 45-65 years in good health and CMV-seronegative. Sequenced: PBMCs. V is TRBV15 and J is TRBJ2-2; 7 nucleotides align to TRBD2. CDR3 protein: CATSRPSGLLTGELFF. The CDR3, as DNA: TGTGCCACCAGCAGACCTAGCGGATTACTCACCGGGGAGCTGTTTTTT.